This passage covers 5 T cell receptor beta chains from one sample sequenced in a study of PD-L1 blockade in urothelial cancer (dated by TCRdb to 2016 to 2017). The time point label on this specimen signifies: pretreatment peripheral blood. The method was the immunoSEQ multiplex PCR assay. In TCRdb, the immuneACCESS table is reduced to in-frame sequences with V and J assigned. These tables do not hold every clone; where another copy was compared, an unresolved V gene accounts for under half, and the others remain unexplained. The sample contains approximately 94,000 clones, more than 75% of them found a single time. Together, the top ten hold about 2% of the sample. The sample here was PBMCs, taken around atezolizumab (anti-PD-L1) treatment. The source is a man aged 55 to 70 with urothelial cancer.

CDR3 DNA: TGTGCCAGCAGTTTTGCGGGGGCCCTTACTGAGCAGTACTTC. Translation: CASSFAGALTEQYF. The gene calls are TRBV28 and TRBJ2-7; D is possibly TRBD2 (7 bases). Germline CDR1 and CDR2: MDHEN and SYDVKM. The CDR3 is 14 residues long. Trimming took off 3 bases at V and 7 bases at J, with 16 bases between the two ends.

The genes are TRBV13 and TRBJ2-2; D not resolved. Per germline, CDR1 PRHDT and CDR2 FYEKMQ (reference sequence). V gave up 1 base and J gave up 1 base, with 10 bases separating them. The CDR3 runs 16 residues. The CDR3 loop reads CASSLVGVVNTGELFF. CDR3 bases: TGTGCCAGCAGCTTAGTCGGAGTCGTGAACACCGGGGAGCTGTTTTTT. Variable domain in full (rest from reference TRBV13 and TRBJ2-2): AAGVIQSPRHLIKEKRETATLKCYPIPRHDTVYWYQQGPGQDPQFLISFYEKMQSDKGSIPDRFSAQQFSDYHSELNMSSLELGDSALYFCASSLVGVVNTGELFFGEGSRLTVL.

This sequence joins TRBV4-3 and TRBJ1-6; D remains unclear. V was cut by 1 base and J by 8 bases, with 12 bases left in between. Looked up from germline, CDR1 is LGHNA and CDR2 is YSLEER. The CDR3 sequence is 15 residues long. CDR3 in DNA: TGCGCCAGCAGCCAAGGTACGACACCCTATTCACCCCTCCACTTT. Its translation: CASSQGTTPYSPLHF.

Points on this clone: In the same sample, other DNA sequences code for this CDR3. The chain has TRBV2 and TRBJ1-2; 7 nucleotides align to TRBD1. Germline-derived CDR1 and CDR2 are SNHLY and FYNNEI. The CDR3 has 14 amino acids. Losses at the gene ends were 2 bases for V and 3 bases for J; bases not matched to a gene: 3. This chain's CDR3 is CASSESQGDYGYTF. The CDR3, as DNA: TGTGCCAGCAGTGAATCTCAGGGGGACTATGGCTACACCTTC.

This chain links TRBV29-1 with TRBJ1-3; no clear D. V was cut by 4 bases and J by 0 bases, with 7 bases left in between. The CDR3 consists of 13 residues. Germline values: CDR1 SQVTM, CDR2 ANQGSEA. The CDR3 here is CSVVSPSGNTIYF. In nucleotides, the CDR3 is TGCAGCGTTGTCTCCCCCTCTGGAAACACCATATATTTT.